The rows below give T cell receptor beta chains drawn from one sample of a study of shared clonotypes between healthy human individuals. Clones were sequenced by immunoSEQ multiplex PCR, and TCRdb holds only the in-frame ones, with some missing. The sample consists of a few million clones, approximately 90% of them appearing once. Sequencing was done on a sample of naive CD4+ T cells from PBMCs. These receptors originate from a young man in good health. Some clones in this sample may be carry-over from other donors' samples. Each CDR3 is given with its conserved first and last residue.

j_call | v_call | cdr3_aa
TRBJ1-5 | TRBV30 | CAWSGGGLGGNQPQHF
TRBJ2-1 | TRBV10-2 | CASSEPTSGPRPIGFF
TRBJ2-3 | TRBV29-1 | CSFGQGADTQYF
TRBJ2-2 | TRBV6-1 | CASTRELGTGELFF
TRBJ2-3 | TRBV27 | CASTGFLSTDTQYF
TRBJ2-5 | TRBV5-1 | CASTNSHGDRPTRETQYF
TRBJ2-1 | TRBV6-5 | CASRSDRGRYNEQFF
TRBJ2-2 | TRBV27 | CASSSGLAGDTGELFF
TRBJ2-5 | TRBV6-4 | CASSAFSGSPQETQYF
TRBJ2-3 | TRBV29-1 | CSILRGTDTQYF
TRBJ1-2 | TRBV5-1 | CASRQAVSANYNYGYTF
TRBJ2-6 | TRBV2 | CASSFPGDSGANVLTF
TRBJ1-1 | TRBV9 | CASSVVGFGEAFF
TRBJ2-3 | TRBV7-3 | CASSLVSGRADTQYF
TRBJ1-5 | TRBV4-1 | CASSGQGGQPQHF
TRBJ2-3 | TRBV5-4 | CASSPRIQSGGAGTDTQYF
TRBJ1-4 | TRBV6-5 | CASRERQGREKLFF
TRBJ2-7 | TRBV9 | CASSHSGLEQYF
TRBJ2-1 | TRBV28 | CASPSSLGEQFF
TRBJ1-3 | TRBV19 | CASRTPGTPVGNTIYF
TRBJ1-1 | TRBV4-2 | CASSQEDSRGTEAFF
TRBJ2-5 | TRBV29-1 | CSVDGGGVGETQYF
TRBJ2-3 | TRBV5-6 | CASSSPAGGTDTQYF
TRBJ1-2 | TRBV7-9 | CASSPQSYGYTF
TRBJ1-5 | TRBV7-2 | CASSLDRGSQPQHF
TRBJ1-5 | TRBV7-9 | CASSRTGDQPQHF
TRBJ2-7 | TRBV21-1 | CASSNDRDRYLYEQYF
TRBJ2-7 | TRBV10-1 | CASWRDRLAYEQYF
TRBJ2-5 | TRBV5-6 | CASSLSTSGFQETQYF
TRBJ1-1 | TRBV7-2 | CASSLGLDRHTEAFF
TRBJ2-2 | TRBV19 | CASKDSSNTGELFF
TRBJ1-1 | TRBV5-1 | CASSLYLNTEAFF
TRBJ2-1 | TRBV9 | CASSRPGTRANNEQFF
TRBJ2-7 | TRBV6-6 | CASSYSGVVGEQYF
TRBJ2-7 | TRBV27 | CASKLSRTGGAFYEQYF
TRBJ2-5 | TRBV6-5 | CASSYSWGRLETQYF
TRBJ1-2 | TRBV5-1 | CASSVSGTGDYGYTF
TRBJ2-2 | TRBV6-1 | CASSELAGTGGELFF
TRBJ2-7 | TRBV5-4 | CASSLTKGIPYEQYF
TRBJ2-5 | TRBV9 | CASSVRDQETQYF
TRBJ1-5 | TRBV2 | CASSLDRGSQPQHF